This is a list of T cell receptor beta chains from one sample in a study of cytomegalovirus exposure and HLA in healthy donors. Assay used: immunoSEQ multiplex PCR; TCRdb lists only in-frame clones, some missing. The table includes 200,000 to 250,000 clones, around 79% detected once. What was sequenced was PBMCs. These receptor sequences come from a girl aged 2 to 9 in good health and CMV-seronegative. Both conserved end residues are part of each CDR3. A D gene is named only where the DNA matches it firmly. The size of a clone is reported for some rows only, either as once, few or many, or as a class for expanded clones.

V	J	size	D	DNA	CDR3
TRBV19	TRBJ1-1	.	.	TGTGCCAGTAGACCCCTCCAGGGTAACGATAATGAAGCTTTCTTT	CASRPLQGNDNEAFF
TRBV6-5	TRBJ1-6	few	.	TGTGCCAGCAGTTTGGGGGGAAGAAATTCACCCCTCCACTTT	CASSLGGRNSPLHF
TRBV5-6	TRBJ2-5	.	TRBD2	TGTGCCAGCAGCTGGGCCCCCGGGGACTACGGCGGAGAGACCCAGTACTTC	CASSWAPGDYGGETQYF
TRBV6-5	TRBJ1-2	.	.	TGTGCCAGCAGTTATTCCGGTCACTATGGCTACACCTTC	CASSYSGHYGYTF
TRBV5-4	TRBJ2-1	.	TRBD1	TGTGCCAGCAGCCCAGGACAGGGCTACAATGAGCAGTTCTTC	CASSPGQGYNEQFF
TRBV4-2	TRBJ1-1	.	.	TGTGCCAGCAGCCAAGCCGTTCGGGAAAGAGCCTTTGAAGCTTTCTTT	CASSQAVRERAFEAFF
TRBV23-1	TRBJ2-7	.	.	TGCGCCAGCAGTCAACCGCGGGGCTCATCCTACGAGCAGTACTTC	CASSQPRGSSYEQYF
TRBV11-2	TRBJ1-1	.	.	TGTGCCAGCAGCCGAGGCCCCGGTCGCGTTACTGAAGCTTTCTTT	CASSRGPGRVTEAFF
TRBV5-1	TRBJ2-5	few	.	TGCGCCAGCAGCCGACAACCTCAAGAGACCCAGTACTTC	CASSRQPQETQYF
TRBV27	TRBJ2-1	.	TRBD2	TGTGCCAGCAGTCCCGCGGGGGGGTTTTACAATGAGCAGTTCTTC	CASSPAGGFYNEQFF
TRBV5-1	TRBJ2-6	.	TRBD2	TGCGCCAGCAGCGATCCCGGGACTAGCGGGACTGGGGCCAACGTCCTGACTTTC	CASSDPGTSGTGANVLTF
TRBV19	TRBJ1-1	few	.	TGTGCCAGTAGCACAACAGTGAACACTGAAGCTTTCTTT	CASSTTVNTEAFF
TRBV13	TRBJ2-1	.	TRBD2	TGTGCCAGCAGCTCCTTAACTAGCGGGGAGAACAATGAGCAGTTCTTC	CASSSLTSGENNEQFF
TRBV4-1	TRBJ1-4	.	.	TGCGCCAGCAGCCCCGATCTTAACAAGGGGACTAATGAAAAACTGTTTTTT	CASSPDLNKGTNEKLFF
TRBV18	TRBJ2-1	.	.	TGTGCCAGCTCACCAGACTCTTCTGGCGGTGAGCAGTTCTTC	CASSPDSSGGEQFF
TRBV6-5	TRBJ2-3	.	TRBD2	TGTGCCAGCAGCCACTCCGGGGGGGGGAAGTATTTT	CASSHSGGGKYF